A single sample is the source of the 24 T cell receptor beta chains below, sequenced in a study of beta chain features in type 1 diabetes. The study reverse transcribed the entire isolated RNA, so it sequenced expressed TCRB transcripts. Data came from immunoSEQ multiplex PCR; TCRdb stores just in-frame clones and leaves some out. Of around 340,000 clones in the sample, 20% were seen once. Sequencing was carried out using naive CD4+ T cells from blood. Receptors were obtained from a woman between 18 and 29 years old in good health.

This clone was counted between two and nine times. The chain is built from TRBV5-1 and TRBJ2-7, with D maybe TRBD1 (6 bases). Germline V gene lookup returns CDR1 SGHRS and CDR2 YFSETQ. The CDR3 totals 14 residues. V was trimmed by 2 bases and J by 2 bases, leaving 11 bases between them. CDR3 in DNA: TGCGCCAGCAGCTTACAGGGACAAACCTACGAGCAGTACTTC. Translated: CASSLQGQTYEQYF.

This clone was seen a few times. The chain recombines TRBV2 with TRBJ1-2; the match to TRBD1 covers 9 bases. Trimming removed 6 bases from V and 6 bases from J; junction bases left unmatched: 8. Per germline, CDR1 SNHLY and CDR2 FYNNEI. There are 14 residues in the CDR3. The CDR3 protein is CASRVQGAGDGYTF. In DNA, the CDR3 is TGTGCCAGCAGGGTACAGGGGGCGGGGGATGGCTACACCTTC.

This chain links TRBV4-3 with TRBJ2-7; 10 nucleotides line up with TRBD2. The CDR3 has 15 residues. Germline CDR1 reads LGHNA; CDR2 reads YSLEER. The V segment lost 1 base and the J segment 3 bases; nucleotides outside the gene matches: 3. In DNA form, the CDR3 reads TGCGCCAGCAGCCAAGCTGAGCGGGGGGGCTACGAGCAGTACTTC. Translated, it gives CASSQAERGGYEQYF.

This chain joins TRBV4-1 and TRBJ2-2; 10 nucleotides match TRBD2. The ends lost 4 bases at V and 6 bases at J; junction bases unmatched: 11. Looked up from germline, CDR1 is MGHRA and CDR2 is YSYEKL. The CDR3 is made up of 17 amino acids. The CDR3 loop reads CASSLPLLAGEAGELFF. The CDR3 DNA reads as TGCGCCAGCAGCCTTCCGTTGCTAGCGGGAGAAGCCGGGGAGCTGTTTTTT.

Points on this clone: Other DNA sequences in this specimen translate into the identical CDR3. The chain combines TRBV18 with TRBJ1-2, with 7 bases lining up with TRBD1. J lost 2 bases, V lost 3 bases, and 3 bases had no gene match. The CDR3 sequence is 14 residues long. Germline V gene lookup returns CDR1 KGHSH and CDR2 LQKENI. CDR3 region: CASSPGQANYGYTF. In DNA form, the CDR3 reads TGTGCCAGCTCACCCGGACAGGCCAACTATGGCTACACCTTC.

The V and J genes are TRBV15 and TRBJ2-5, with D possibly matching TRBD1 (5 bases). The germline V gene encodes CDR1 LNHNV and CDR2 YYDKDF (reference sequence). V gave up 0 bases and J gave up 4 bases, with 12 bases separating them. The CDR3 is 15 residues long. CDR3 loop: CATSRDVGVGETQYF. For the CDR3, the DNA is TGTGCCACCAGCAGAGATGTAGGGGTTGGAGAGACCCAGTACTTC.

The V and J genes are TRBV19 and TRBJ1-2, with 7 positions matching TRBD1. CDR3 size: 13 residues. Germline lookup yields CDR1 LNHDA and CDR2 SQIVND (reference sequence). V lost 5 bases, J lost 3 bases, and 3 bases stayed unmatched. CDR3 sequence reads: CASSQTGDYGYTF. Written as DNA, the CDR3 is TGTGCCAGTAGTCAAACAGGGGACTATGGCTACACCTTC.

There are a few counts of this clone. V and J are TRBV30 and TRBJ2-3; TRBD1 is a possible D gene (5 bases). CDR1 GTSNPN and CDR2 SVGIG come from the germline V gene (reference sequence). The V gene lost 2 bases and the J gene lost 1 base, with 10 bases spanning the gap. The CDR3 has 14 residues. CDR3 loop: CAWSMNRRTDTQYF. CDR3 sequence (DNA): TGTGCCTGGAGTATGAACAGGCGCACAGATACGCAGTATTTT.

The V gene is TRBV9, the J gene TRBJ2-1, with D possibly being TRBD2 (5 bases). V shed 0 bases and J shed 12 bases, with 19 bases lying between them. The CDR3 length is 15 residues. CDR1 SGDLS and CDR2 YYNGEE come from the germline V gene. The CDR3 DNA sequence: TGTGCCAGCAGCGTAGGCATGGGGTCCGAACGGGGGCAGTTCTTC. As protein: CASSVGMGSERGQFF.

The chain uses TRBV7-2 and TRBJ2-6; no firm D call. Germline CDR1 reads SGHTA; CDR2 reads FQGNSA. Between the trimmed V and J ends, which lost 2 bases and 2 bases, there was a span of 13 bases. The CDR3 covers 17 residues. CDR3: CASSLMRPGTGANVLTF. The CDR3 DNA sequence: TGTGCCAGCAGCTTAATGCGACCAGGAACTGGGGCCAACGTCCTGACTTTC. The full variable domain, rest sourced from reference TRBV7-2 and TRBJ2-6, is GAGVSQSPSNKVTEKGKDVELRCDPISGHTALYWYRQSLGQGLEFLIYFQGNSAPDKSGLPSDRFSAERTGGSVSTLTIQRTQQEDSAVYLCASSLMRPGTGANVLTFGAGSRLTVL.

The rearrangement joins TRBV2 to TRBJ1-3; TRBD1 is a possible D gene (6 bases). The CDR3 runs to 13 residues. V lost 6 bases to trimming and J lost 0 bases, with 6 bases between them. Germline V gene lookup returns CDR1 SNHLY and CDR2 FYNNEI. CDR3 in amino acids: CASRDSSGNTIYF. In nucleotides, the CDR3 is TGTGCCAGCAGGGACAGCTCTGGAAACACCATATATTTT.

The chain uses TRBV6-1 and TRBJ2-7; D gene unclear. V shed 0 bases and J shed 0 bases, with 9 bases lying between them. Germline CDR1 and CDR2: MNHNS and SASEGT. The CDR3 is 15 residues long. CDR3: CASSEAPGLSYEQYF. For the CDR3, the DNA is TGTGCCAGCAGTGAAGCGCCAGGCCTCTCCTACGAGCAGTACTTC.

This clone was seen a few times. The chain joins TRBV30 to TRBJ1-5, with 8 bases fitting TRBD1. The trim removed 7 bases at V and 5 bases at J, leaving 7 bases unmatched. The germline V gene encodes CDR1 GTSNPN and CDR2 SVGIG (reference sequence). The CDR3 has 13 amino acids. CDR3 coding DNA: TGTGCCTCGGCGCAGGGGGCGGATCAGCCCCAGCATTTT. It is translated as CASAQGADQPQHF.

The chain joins TRBV7-9 to TRBJ2-1, with 9 bases that match TRBD2. CDR3 length equals 16 residues. After removal of 3 bases from V and 0 bases from J, the junction contained 3 bases not matched to a gene. CDR1 SEHNR and CDR2 FQNEAQ come from the germline V gene (reference sequence). DNA for the CDR3: TGTGCCAGCAGCTTCGCACTAGCGGGCTCCTACAATGAGCAGTTCTTC. Encoded protein: CASSFALAGSYNEQFF.

The gene calls are TRBV6-6 and TRBJ1-1, with a tentative D call TRBD1 (6 bases). Germline CDR1 and CDR2: MNHNY and SVGAGI (reference sequence). V lost 0 bases to trimming and J lost 0 bases, with 8 bases between them. The CDR3 spans 15 residues. The CDR3: CASSYSAGVNTEAFF. For the CDR3, the DNA is TGTGCCAGCAGTTACTCGGCAGGGGTGAACACTGAAGCTTTCTTT.

The chain couples TRBV4-1 to TRBJ1-2; no definite D call. Germline V lookup: CDR1 MGHRA, CDR2 YSYEKL. This CDR3 contains 13 residues. V was clipped by 4 bases and J by 4 bases, with 10 bases between them. CDR3 DNA sequence: TGCGCCAGCAGCCGTGTGGAGGGCTATGGCTACACCTTC. It translates to CASSRVEGYGYTF.

The rearrangement joins TRBV27 to TRBJ2-3, with 12 bases fitting TRBD2. CDR3 size: 18 residues. Germline loops: CDR1 MNHEY, CDR2 SMNVEV (reference sequence). V shed 5 bases and J 0 bases; nucleotides not matched to a gene: 9. In nucleotides, the CDR3 is TGTGCCAGCAGTCTCCGACTAGCGGGAGTGCCTAGCACAGATACGCAGTATTTT. Its protein is CASSLRLAGVPSTDTQYF.

The chain recombines TRBV30 with TRBJ1-1; 8 bases match TRBD1. With 4 bases clipped from V and 3 bases from J, the junction kept 10 bases outside the gene matches. Germline V gene data show CDR1 as GTSNPN and CDR2 as SVGIG (reference sequence). The CDR3 extends over 15 amino acids. For the CDR3, the DNA is TGTGCCTGGACAGGACAGGGTCGCCCTTACACTGAAGCTTTCTTT. Translating it yields CAWTGQGRPYTEAFF.

This clone was picked up a small number of times. The V gene is TRBV6-6, the J gene TRBJ2-3, with 7 positions matching TRBD1. V lost 6 bases, J lost 4 bases, and 10 bases stayed unmatched. Germline CDR1 is MNHNY and CDR2 is SVGAGI (reference sequence). There are 15 residues in the CDR3. CDR3 sequence reads: CASSRDRAGADTQYF. CDR3 sequence (DNA): TGTGCCAGCAGCCGAGACAGGGCCGGGGCAGATACGCAGTATTTT.

Notes on this clone: This CDR3 is also generated by other DNA sequences in the sample. The chain carries TRBV5-1 and TRBJ1-1; no reliable D call. The CDR3 is 12 amino acids. CDR1 SGHRS and CDR2 YFSETQ come from the germline V gene. V shed 0 bases and J shed 4 bases, with 4 bases lying between them. The CDR3 loop is CASSLGRTEAFF. DNA of the CDR3: TGCGCCAGCAGCTTGGGTCGCACTGAAGCTTTCTTT.

This clone showed up just a few times. The identical CDR3 is also encoded by other nucleotide sequences in the sample. The rearrangement joins TRBV15 to TRBJ1-2; D perhaps matches TRBD1 (5 bases). Trimming took off 2 bases at V and 2 bases at J, with 6 bases between the two ends. CDR1 and CDR2 (germline): LNHNV, YYDKDF (reference sequence). This CDR3 contains 13 residues. CDR3 region: CATSRRGNYGYTF. The CDR3 nucleotides read TGTGCCACCAGCAGACGGGGGAACTATGGCTACACCTTC.

The chain couples TRBV7-9 to TRBJ2-7, with TRBD2 matching over 14 bases. Germline-derived CDR1 and CDR2 are SEHNR and FQNEAQ (reference sequence). The CDR3 has 15 amino acids. Unmatched junction bases numbered 5, after V lost 4 bases and J lost 6 bases. The CDR3, as DNA: TGTGCCAGCAGCTCTGGGACTAGCGGGAGTCGCGAGCAGTACTTC. This codes for CASSSGTSGSREQYF.

This clone was detected only a few times. CDR3 sequence: CASGRVRNNSPLHF. CDR3 in DNA: TGTGCCAGCGGGCGGGTGAGGAATAATTCACCCCTCCACTTT. This chain joins TRBV25-1 and TRBJ1-6; no firm D call. CDR3 length: 14 amino acids. Trimming took 8 bases from V and 5 from J, leaving 13 bases between them. Germline V gene sequence: CDR1 MGHDK, CDR2 SYGVNS. Full variable domain (rest looked up from reference TRBV25-1 and TRBJ1-6): EADIYQTPRYLVIGTGKKITLECSQTMGHDKMYWYQQDPGMELHLIHYSYGVNSTEKGDLSSESTVSRIRTEHFPLTLESARPSHTSQYLCASGRVRNNSPLHFGNGTRLTVT.

This chain joins TRBV29-1 and TRBJ2-2; tentative D call: TRBD1 (6 bases). V lost 7 bases and J 5 bases, leaving 17 bases between the germline ends. This CDR3 has 14 residues. The germline V gene encodes CDR1 SQVTM and CDR2 ANQGSEA. CDR3 protein: CSASNRVGTGELFF. Written as DNA, the CDR3 is TGCAGCGCCAGTAACAGGGTCGGTACCGGGGAGCTGTTTTTT.